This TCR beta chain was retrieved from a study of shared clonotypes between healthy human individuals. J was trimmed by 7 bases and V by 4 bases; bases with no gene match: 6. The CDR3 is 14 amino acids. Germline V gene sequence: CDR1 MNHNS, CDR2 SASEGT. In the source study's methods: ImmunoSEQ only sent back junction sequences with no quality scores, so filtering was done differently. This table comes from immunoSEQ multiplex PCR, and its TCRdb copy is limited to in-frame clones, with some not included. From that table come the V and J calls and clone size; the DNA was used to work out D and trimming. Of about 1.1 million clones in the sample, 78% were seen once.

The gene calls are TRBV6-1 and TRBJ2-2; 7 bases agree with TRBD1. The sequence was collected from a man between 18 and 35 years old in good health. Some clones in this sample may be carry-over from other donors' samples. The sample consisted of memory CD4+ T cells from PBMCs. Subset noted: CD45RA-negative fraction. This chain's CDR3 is CASSGKGANGELFF. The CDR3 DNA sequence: TGTGCCAGCAGTGGGAAGGGGGCTAACGGGGAGCTGTTTTTT.